This TCR beta chain was sequenced in a study of T cell responses to AZD1222 COVID-19 vaccine (dated by TCRdb to the early 2020s). About the investigation overall: TCR sequencing was performed for about 250 trial participants, of whom about 200 were given two doses of AZD1222 and around 26 were given two doses of MenACWY control vaccine. Trial participants were enrolled by age into subgroups of 18-55, 56-69 and 70-plus years, and around 150, 28 and 57 TCR-sequenced participants, respectively, were included in these subgroups. The study at large found these results: Participants were mostly white British and included more females than males, and it was suggested by the authors that clonal diversity may have been underestimated. The vaccine-associated CD4 TCRs covered the entire spike protein, and the dominant responses fell in regions 160-218 and 743-854. The 56-69-year group was small, and its depth increase did not reach significance, likely because of low power. A significant rise in spike-specific TCR breadth and depth was observed after two AZD1222 doses relative to day 0 and relative to MenACWY recipients. Because no day 14 peak-response samples were available, the repertoires could be characterized only after the peak T cell response. Reportedly, close to half of the unique spike-specific TCRs recognized epitopes lying outside the regions that are mutated in the B.1.351 and B.1.1.7 variants. Conclusions about previously exposed vaccinees are limited because only five to seven AZD1222 recipients were SARS-CoV-2 seropositive at baseline.

The CDR3 regions of human TCRbeta chains were analyzed by immunosequencing. Regarding the original processing steps: Repertoire TCRs were checked for matches against a reference library of SARS-CoV-2-specific TCRs that had been generated using the MIRA antigen-specificity platform. Breadth was defined as the fraction of unique TCRs that were SARS-CoV-2-associated, and depth was defined as the fraction of total T cells that were SARS-CoV-2-associated. Each spike-specific TCR was assigned to its reactive spike region and to a CD4 or CD8 class using the MIRA data. Log10-transformed breadth and depth values were compared by one-way ANOVA with Sidak's multiple comparisons tests. Not all clones reach the TCRdb copy of this immuneACCESS table, which keeps in-frame sequences only. Checked studies attribute under half of the gap to unresolved V genes and leave the rest unexplained. The V and J calls and the clone size are those of that table, but D and trimming were determined from the DNA. The table for this sample lists roughly 150,000 clones; approximately 89% of them were counted only once. In total, the top ten clones hold less than 1.5% of the sample.

This specimen's time point label, per the study, means: about 28 days (+/-7) after the second vaccine dose. AZD1222 recipients whose second dose came at about 4 weeks and those whose second dose came at about 12 weeks were combined into one group, since spike-specific TCR depth and breadth did not differ between the two schedules. The vaccinee samples were drawn from two UK trials, COV001 and COV002, one of which was a single-blind randomized controlled phase 2/3 trial testing AZD1222 (ChAdOx1 nCoV-19) in healthy adults. For TCRbeta chain sequencing, PBMC samples were collected from trial participants at day 0 and at day 28 after the second dose. Concerning this clone: It has no known antigen specificity. No much larger clonotype is one base removed from it; base qualities were not supplied.

The starting material was peripheral blood, obtained 28 days after the second AZD1222 dose. The receptor was isolated from an adult who received the AZD1222 COVID-19 vaccine.

The DNA is as follows: TGTGCCAGTAGTATAGATTTACAGACGGTGACCTATGGCTACACCTTC. The translation is CASSIDLQTVTYGYTF. Rearrangement joined TRBV19 to TRBJ1-2, with the D gene too uncertain to name. The junction shows trimming of 0 bases on V and 4 bases on J, plus 15 bases between the germline ends. The cysteine opens and the phenylalanine closes a CDR3 of 16 amino acids. Only CDR3 DNA is held: 48 bases, read in frame from base 1. CDR1 and CDR2, looked up from the germline V gene (reference sequence), are LNHDA and SQIVND.